Presented here are 20 T cell receptor beta chains from one specimen sequenced in a study of cytomegalovirus exposure and HLA in healthy donors (dated by TCRdb to about 2017). The library was obtained by the immunoSEQ multiplex PCR assay. For the multiplex PCR, a mixture combining 60 forward primers for TCR Vbeta segments and 13 reverse primers for TCR Jbeta segments was used. This immuneACCESS table, as held by TCRdb, lists in-frame sequences with V and J called but not all clones. Of the missing ones, under half trace to an unresolved V gene in checked studies; the others have no known cause. Across this sample there are around 250,000 clones, with about 86% seen only once. The ten most abundant clones make up around 8.6% of the sample. The sample consisted of PBMCs. The receptors come from a woman aged 60-70 years in good health and CMV-seropositive.

This rearrangement joins TRBV10-2 to TRBJ1-1; TRBD1 agrees at 8 bases. CDR1 WSHSY and CDR2 SAAADI come from the germline V gene. CDR3 length equals 16 residues. Unmatched junction bases numbered 9, after V lost 6 bases and J lost 0 bases. The CDR3 protein is CASRDQGQAMNTEAFF. CDR3 DNA: TGCGCCAGCAGGGACCAGGGACAGGCAATGAACACTGAAGCTTTCTTT.

The chain combines TRBV7-3 with TRBJ1-1; 7 nucleotides agree with TRBD1. The CDR3 length is 15 residues. Germline-derived CDR1 and CDR2 are SGHTA and FQGTGA. With V trimmed by 4 bases and J by 1 base, 6 bases remained unmatched. The CDR3 nucleotides are TGTGCCAGCAGCTCCTGGGACAGACCGAACACTGAAGCTTTCTTT. This sequence encodes CASSSWDRPNTEAFF.

V usage is TRBV10-3 and J usage is TRBJ2-7; 7 bases line up with TRBD1. Germline V CDR1 and CDR2: ENHRY, SYGVKD. The CDR3 consists of 15 residues. Trimming cost V 6 bases and J 2 bases; bases outside gene matches: 10. The CDR3 coding sequence is TGTGCCATCAGCGGAGACAGGGATCACGCCTACGAGCAGTACTTC. This encodes CAISGDRDHAYEQYF.

The table lists this clone with a few counts. The chain recombines TRBV6-5 with TRBJ1-5; maybe TRBD1 (5 bases). Germline lookup yields CDR1 MNHEY and CDR2 SVGAGI. CDR3 length: 12 amino acids. Between the trimmed V and J ends, which lost 8 bases and 4 bases, there was a span of 9 bases. DNA of the CDR3: TGTGCCAGCGGAGCAGGGAATCAGCCCCAGCATTTT. Translation gives CASGAGNQPQHF.

The V call is TRBV19, the J call TRBJ1-5, with D perhaps matching TRBD1 (5 bases). Trimming took off 7 bases at V and 5 bases at J, with 21 bases between the two ends. The CDR3 totals 16 residues. CDR1 is LNHDA and CDR2 is SQIVND in the germline V gene (reference sequence). In DNA form, the CDR3 reads TGTGCCAGTATCGCCCAAGCAGGGATCTCCCATCAGCCCCAGCATTTT. It encodes CASIAQAGISHQPQHF. The full variable domain, rest sourced from reference TRBV19 and TRBJ1-5, is DGGITQSPKYLFRKEGQNVTLSCEQNLNHDAMYWYRQDPGQGLRLIYYSQIVNDFQKGDIAEGYSVSREKKESFPLTVTSAQKNPTAFYLCASIAQAGISHQPQHFGDGTRLSIL.

For this clone: The identical CDR3 is also encoded by other nucleotide sequences in the sample. The CDR3 nucleotides are TGCGCCAGCAGCTTGGGGCAGGGGGCCGATGAGCAGTACTTC. Its protein product is CASSLGQGADEQYF. The chain carries TRBV5-1 and TRBJ2-7; 8 bases are a match to TRBD1. V lost 0 bases, J lost 7 bases, and 6 bases stayed unmatched. Germline CDR1 and CDR2: SGHRS and YFSETQ. This CDR3 region has 14 residues.

This clone has only one observation. The rearrangement joins TRBV5-5 to TRBJ2-1, with TRBD2 identical over 7 bases. CDR3 length: 20 residues. Trimming at V came to 4 bases and at J to 1 base, leaving 20 bases not matched to a gene. The V gene's germline CDR1 is SGHKS and CDR2 YYEKEE (reference sequence). CDR3 nucleotide sequence: TGTGCCAGCAGCCCTAGAGCTGGGTTCGGCGGGAGTGTGTCCTACAATGAGCAGTTCTTC. Translated: CASSPRAGFGGSVSYNEQFF.

This chain links TRBV27 with TRBJ2-7, with D tentatively TRBD2 (6 bases). Germline V gene data show CDR1 as MNHEY and CDR2 as SMNVEV (reference sequence). V was trimmed by 6 bases and J by 6 bases, leaving 24 bases between them. The CDR3 consists of 16 residues. The CDR3 region is CASRRGGAGWSGEQYF. CDR3 DNA: TGTGCCAGCAGACGGGGCGGGGCAGGGTGGTCTGGCGAGCAGTACTTC.

The rearrangement uses TRBV28 and TRBJ1-5, with D tentatively TRBD1 (5 bases). The germline V and J ends were trimmed by 5 bases and 0 bases, with 8 bases remaining between them. The length of the CDR3 is 14 residues. Germline CDR1 and CDR2: MDHEN and SYDVKM. The CDR3 coding sequence is TGTGCCAGCAGTAAGACAGATAGCAATCAGCCCCAGCATTTT. Its translation is CASSKTDSNQPQHF. The entire variable domain, with the rest obtained from reference TRBV28 and TRBJ1-5, is as follows: DVKVTQSSRYLVKRTGEKVFLECVQDMDHENMFWYRQDPGLGLRLIYFSYDVKMKEKGDIPEGYSVSREKKERFSLILESASTNQTSMYLCASSKTDSNQPQHFGDGTRLSIL.

This clone was picked up a small number of times. This sample also contains other DNA sequences that code for the same CDR3. The gene calls are TRBV5-1 and TRBJ2-3, with a possible D match to TRBD1 (5 bases). With 1 base removed from V and 3 bases from J, the gap between germline ends came to 12 bases. There are 15 residues in the CDR3. Germline V gene sequence: CDR1 SGHRS, CDR2 YFSETQ. The CDR3 DNA follows: TGCGCCAGCAGCTTGATCAGGGTTCGGACAGATACGCAGTATTTT. Amino acids: CASSLIRVRTDTQYF.

The chain combines TRBV5-1 with TRBJ2-3; no firm D call. In germline, CDR1 is SGHRS, CDR2 YFSETQ. Trimming left V 4 bases short and J 0 bases short, with 6 bases between. This CDR3 contains 13 residues. CDR3 DNA: TGCGCCAGCAGCACAGTTAGCACAGATACGCAGTATTTT. The encoded protein is CASSTVSTDTQYF.

The CDR3 nucleotides read TGTGCCAGCAGTTATGGGACAGAAGGTAATCAGCCCCAGCATTTT. Amino acids: CASSYGTEGNQPQHF. The genes are TRBV6-6 and TRBJ1-5; TRBD1 aligns across 7 bases. Per the germline V gene, CDR1 is MNHNY and CDR2 is SVGAGI (reference sequence). The CDR3 is 15 residues long. Trimming took 3 bases from V and 4 from J; bases not matched to a gene: 6.

The table lists this clone with a count of one. The genes are TRBV27 and TRBJ1-4; TRBD1 matches 8 bases. V shed 7 bases, J shed 7 bases, and the junction held 20 bases outside the gene matches. The germline gives CDR1 MNHEY, CDR2 SMNVEV (reference sequence). The CDR3 totals 18 residues. For the CDR3, the DNA is TGTGCCAGCATGGTCTTTTTGGGATTTTCAGGGGGCAGTGAAAAACTGTTTTTT. Protein: CASMVFLGFSGGSEKLFF.

CDR3 amino acids: CASSSGGTSGAYEQFF. The CDR3 DNA follows: TGTGCCAGCAGCTCAGGCGGGACTAGCGGGGCGTACGAGCAGTTCTTC. The genes are TRBV5-4 and TRBJ2-1; TRBD2 matches 13 bases. Germline V lookup: CDR1 SGHNT, CDR2 YYREEE (reference sequence). This CDR3 region has 16 residues. Trimming cost V 3 bases and J 10 bases; bases outside gene matches: 10.

The J gene is TRBJ2-7, the V gene TRBV6-5; TRBD1 might be the D (6 bases). This CDR3 contains 11 residues. From germline, CDR1 is MNHEY and CDR2 SVGAGI. V was pared by 5 bases and J by 6 bases, with 8 bases between. The CDR3 spells CASSEGGEQYF. In nucleotides, the CDR3 is TGTGCCAGCAGTGAAGGGGGCGAGCAGTACTTC.

The chain joins TRBV28 to TRBJ1-5, with D possibly TRBD1 on 6 matching bases. The CDR3 totals 15 residues. V was pared by 3 bases and J by 2 bases, with 11 bases between. The germline V gene has CDR1 MDHEN and CDR2 SYDVKM. The CDR3 DNA reads as TGTGCCAGCAGTTTGGACAGTGGCCGCAATCAGCCCCAGCATTTT. It is translated as CASSLDSGRNQPQHF.

The sample holds one count of this clone. The chain combines TRBV11-2 with TRBJ1-1; 10 positions agree with TRBD1. The CDR3 spans 15 residues. Germline V gives CDR1 SGHAT, CDR2 FQNNGV. The J segment lost 6 bases and the V segment lost 1 base, leaving 5 bases of the junction unmatched. CDR3 residues: CASSLAGTGVPEAFF. CDR3 in DNA: TGTGCCAGCAGCTTAGCCGGGACAGGGGTTCCTGAAGCTTTCTTT.

This chain links TRBV9 with TRBJ2-3, with 9 nucleotides matching TRBD2. Looked up from germline, CDR1 is SGDLS and CDR2 is YYNGEE. The CDR3 loop spans 16 amino acids. After removal of 0 bases from V and 2 bases from J, the junction contained 4 bases not matched to a gene. The CDR3 coding sequence is TGTGCCAGCAGCGTAGGGTCTAGCGGGAACACAGATACGCAGTATTTT. Translation: CASSVGSSGNTDTQYF.

This clone was counted only a few times. The chain combines TRBV19 with TRBJ2-5; D ambiguous. The CDR3 extends over 14 amino acids. Trimming left V 6 bases short and J 5 bases short, with 16 bases between. CDR1 LNHDA and CDR2 SQIVND come from the germline V gene (reference sequence). CDR3 nucleotides: TGTGCCAGTAGACGCTCGCCCGTACGGGAGACCCAGTACTTC. This codes for CASRRSPVRETQYF.

The sample holds one count of this clone. The rearrangement links TRBV20-1 to TRBJ2-5; unclear D gene. CDR3 size: 10 residues. The V and J ends lost 6 bases and 4 bases respectively, with 6 bases between them. Looked up from germline, CDR1 is DFQATT and CDR2 is SNEGSKA (reference sequence). CDR3 bases: TGCAGTGCCTCTCTAGAGACCCAGTACTTC. Translation gives CSASLETQYF.